The next 3 T cell receptor beta chains were all read from a single sample in a study of T cell responses to AZD1222 COVID-19 vaccine. Using immunoSEQ multiplex PCR, the repertoire was profiled, and TCRdb retains in-frame clones only, with some absent. Of some 120,000 clones in the sample, 91% were seen once. The material was peripheral blood, obtained on day 0 of AZD1222 vaccination. These receptor sequences come from an adult in good health.

The J gene is TRBJ2-6, the V gene TRBV6-1; D ambiguous. Germline V gives CDR1 MNHNS, CDR2 SASEGT. The CDR3 is made up of 17 amino acids. Trimming left V 2 bases short and J 0 bases short, with 11 bases between. CDR3 nucleotide sequence: TGTGCCAGCAGTGAATTGGACGGTCTCTCTGGGGCCAACGTCCTGACTTTC. It is translated as CASSELDGLSGANVLTF.

The chain employs TRBV28 and TRBJ1-2, with unresolved D. V lost 8 bases and J 6 bases, leaving 19 bases between the germline ends. Germline V gives CDR1 MDHEN, CDR2 SYDVKM. The CDR3 consists of 14 residues. CDR3 coding DNA: TGTGCCAGCCAGCCCAGTGAATTCACAGATGGCTACACCTTC. This translates into CASQPSEFTDGYTF.

V gene TRBV15 combines with J gene TRBJ1-4, with D possibly being TRBD1 (5 bases). CDR3 size: 15 residues. The V gene lost 3 bases and the J gene lost 5 bases, with 13 bases spanning the gap. The germline V gene has CDR1 LNHNV and CDR2 YYDKDF (reference sequence). CDR3 nucleotides: TGTGCCACCAGCAGGGTATCGGGGCAGAATGAAAAACTGTTTTTT. It specifies CATSRVSGQNEKLFF. Filled out from reference TRBV15 and TRBJ1-4, the complete variable domain reads DAMVIQNPRYQVTQFGKPVTLSCSQTLNHNVMYWYQQKSSQAPKLLFHYYDKDFNNEADTPDNFQSRRPNTSFCFLDIRSPGLGDTAMYLCATSRVSGQNEKLFFGSGTQLSVL.